This T cell receptor beta chain was identified in a study of control samples from healthy donors and cancer patients. The V end was cut by 2 bases, the J end by 3 bases, with 5 bases between. Germline V CDR1 and CDR2: LGHDT, YNNKEL (reference sequence). The CDR3 length is 12 residues. The repertoire was sequenced with immunoSEQ multiplex PCR; TCRdb's copy has only in-frame clones and lacks some. Counted here are fewer than 40,000 clones, roughly 92% occurring once; the ten biggest clones make up under 2%. The sequence was collected from a man aged 35 to 55 with colorectal cancer. The chain uses TRBV3-1 (or the pseudogene TRBV3-2) and TRBJ2-7, with unresolved D. The specimen was PBMCs. The CDR3 here is CASSQSLYEQYF. CDR3 DNA sequence: TGTGCCAGCAGCCAATCTCTCTACGAGCAGTACTTC.